These 11 T cell receptor beta chains originate from one sample sequenced in a study of blood T cell repertoires in COVID-19. Profiling relied on immunoSEQ multiplex PCR, and the TCRdb table lists in-frame clones only, not all of them. Of about 250,000 clones in the sample, almost 90% were seen once. Sequenced sample: peripheral blood. These TCRs come from a man older than 75 with acute or convalescent COVID-19.

The chain is built from TRBV2 and TRBJ2-3, with a weak D call TRBD2 (5 bases). This CDR3 is built from 17 residues. Germline V lookup: CDR1 SNHLY, CDR2 FYNNEI. The V end lost 6 bases, the J end lost 4 bases, and 23 bases lay between the germline ends. CDR3 residues: CASSENIALLNPDTQYF. The CDR3 DNA reads TGTGCCAGCAGCGAAAACATAGCGCTACTAAACCCAGATACGCAGTATTTT.

This chain connects TRBV5-6 to TRBJ1-1; perhaps TRBD1 as D (5 bases). CDR1 SGHDT and CDR2 YYEEEE come from the germline V gene. The germline V and J ends were trimmed by 4 bases and 0 bases, with 13 bases remaining between them. The CDR3 loop spans 15 amino acids. CDR3 sequence: CASSRRGYMNTEAFF. Written as DNA, the CDR3 is TGTGCCAGCAGCCGAAGGGGATACATGAACACTGAAGCTTTCTTT.

The table lists this clone with a count of one. A read error may produce the germline difference seen at one junction end. The V and J genes are TRBV7-9 and TRBJ1-4, with 9 bases identical to TRBD1. The CDR3 sequence is 16 residues long. Germline V gene data show CDR1 as SEHNR and CDR2 as FQNEAQ (reference sequence). The CDR3 loop reads CASSLGTGAAKEKLFF. The CDR3 DNA follows: TGTGCCAGCAGCTTAGGGACAGGGGCCGCTAAAGAAAAACTGTTTTTT.

This clone has more than one count but fewer than ten. The chain uses TRBV7-2 and TRBJ1-2; no reliable D call. Germline V gene sequence: CDR1 SGHTA, CDR2 FQGNSA. The CDR3 loop spans 16 amino acids. V lost 5 bases and J lost 2, with 18 bases in between. The CDR3 reads CASSPQQRIPNYGYTF. In nucleotides, the CDR3 is TGTGCCAGCAGCCCCCAACAGCGGATCCCAAACTATGGCTACACCTTC.

The V and J genes are TRBV10-3 and TRBJ2-3; maybe TRBD2 (5 bases). The germline V gene has CDR1 ENHRY and CDR2 SYGVKD. The length of the CDR3 is 12 residues. Trimming cost V 11 bases and J 4 bases, with 13 bases left between them. CDR3 amino acids: CAAGDAPDTQYF. CDR3 bases: TGTGCCGCCGGGGATGCCCCAGATACGCAGTATTTT.

The gene calls are TRBV7-2 and TRBJ2-3; TRBD1 might be the D (6 bases). V was shortened by 6 bases and J by 8 bases, with 15 bases between the two germline ends. CDR1 is SGHTA, CDR2 FQGNSA, per germline. There are 13 residues in the CDR3. CDR3 bases: TGTGCCAGCAGTTGGGGGCCGGAAGGTACGCAGTATTTT. Translated, it gives CASSWGPEGTQYF.

The chain joins TRBV2 to TRBJ2-1; 7 nucleotides line up with TRBD2. The CDR3 runs to 15 residues. Germline V gives CDR1 SNHLY, CDR2 FYNNEI. V shed 1 base, J shed 4 bases, and the junction held 4 bases outside the gene matches. CDR3 nucleotide sequence: TGTGCCAGCAGTGAAGAGGCTAGCGGTTACAATGAGCAGTTCTTC. This translates into CASSEEASGYNEQFF.

The V gene is TRBV5-6, the J gene TRBJ2-3; weak D call: TRBD2 (5 bases). Trimming left V 0 bases short and J 2 bases short, with 13 bases between. The CDR3 extends over 16 amino acids. Germline assignment: CDR1 SGHDT and CDR2 YYEEEE. The CDR3 region has the DNA TGTGCCAGCAGCTTGGCCGGCGGACTCTTCACAGATACGCAGTATTTT. Amino acid sequence: CASSLAGGLFTDTQYF.

The V gene is TRBV18, the J gene TRBJ2-2; D may be TRBD1 (6 bases). V was pared by 4 bases and J by 4 bases, with 16 bases between. This CDR3 has 16 amino acids. CDR1 is KGHSH, CDR2 LQKENI, per germline. CDR3 bases: TGTGCCAGCTCACTTATACAGGGTCGAAGCACCGGGGAGCTGTTTTTT. Protein product: CASSLIQGRSTGELFF. Together with reference TRBV18 and TRBJ2-2, the CDR3 gives the full variable domain: NAGVMQNPRHLVRRRGQEARLRCSPMKGHSHVYWYRQLPEEGLKFMVYLQKENIIDESGMPKERFSAEFPKEGPSILRIQQVVRGDSAAYFCASSLIQGRSTGELFFGEGSRLTVL.

The V call is TRBV2, the J call TRBJ2-3, with D uncertain. Trimming took 6 bases from V and 2 from J, leaving 9 bases between them. CDR3 length: 13 amino acids. Germline V gene sequence: CDR1 SNHLY, CDR2 FYNNEI. CDR3 sequence: CASRVLTTDTQYF. CDR3 DNA: TGTGCCAGCAGGGTACTTACCACAGATACGCAGTATTTT.

This chain joins TRBV19 and TRBJ2-5; TRBD1 is a possible D gene (6 bases). The CDR3 is made up of 15 amino acids. Germline V gene lookup returns CDR1 LNHDA and CDR2 SQIVND (reference sequence). The V end was cut by 5 bases, the J end by 6 bases, with 19 bases between. In nucleotides, the CDR3 is TGTGCCAGTAGTCCGCTGAGCAGGGGCGGGCAGACCCAGTACTTC. This encodes CASSPLSRGGQTQYF.